The source of this TCR beta chain is a study of blood T cell repertoires in COVID-19 (dated by TCRdb to about 2020). Study-wide context: Samples from collaborators originated in the United States, Italy and Spain and spanned both the acute and convalescent phases of COVID-19. The repertoires were made available in a free public database intended to serve as a resource for research on the immune response to SARS-CoV-2. Where available, HLA class I and class II types were taken from metadata supplied by the sample provider and were not determined by assay-based typing. Subjects who had been exposed to COVID-19, were actively infected with it, or had recovered from it provided the deeply sampled blood TCRbeta repertoires that made up the dataset. The material from the prospective study consisted of cDNA or gDNA derived from T cells, B-cell-depleted T cells, or PBMCs. A de-identified subject ID, COVID-19 status, age in years and sex were almost always included in the sample metadata. Samples were obtained from the ongoing ImmuneRACE study (first 160 participants) and from approximately 1,200 subjects provided by 6 global collaborators. What the work shows at the level of the full study, not this receptor alone: The quantity of clinical and demographic metadata differed by source and by participant and was supplied without curation.

The immunoSEQ Assay, a bias-controlled multiplex PCR, was used to amplify TCRbeta CDR3 regions from genomic DNA. The authors' pipeline ran thus. Within the assay, amplification of reference gene primers was used to estimate how many nucleated cells each sample contained. Sequence reads were collapsed and filtered to measure the absolute abundance of every unique TCRbeta CDR3 rearrangement. For each sample, productive Simpson clonality was calculated as the square root of Simpson's diversity index over productive rearrangements. Drawn from immuneACCESS, this table holds only the in-frame rearrangements with V and J called that TCRdb kept. Clones are partly lost; checked studies trace under half to an unresolved V gene and leave the rest unexplained. The V and J calls and clone size were taken over from that table, and D and trimming were inferred from the DNA. This sample gives 150,000 to 200,000 clones in total; under 90% of them show up just once. Jointly, the top ten make up around 6.9% of the sample.

Concerning this clone itself: The antigen it binds to is not known. No per-base quality is available; no much larger clone lies one base away.

The collaborating institutions used their own protocols to collect whole blood in K2EDTA tubes. For TCRbeta analysis, collaborators shipped samples in one of three forms: frozen whole blood, isolated PBMCs, or DNA extracted from either of those sample types. The cysteine opens and the phenylalanine closes a CDR3 of 16 amino acids. CDR3 DNA only is kept here, 48 bases in frame from base 1. This TCR was recovered from a man in his sixties with acute or convalescent COVID-19. The sequenced sample consisted of peripheral blood. This receptor chain uses TRBV12-2 and TRBJ1-6; no check of the table's D call, TRBD1, against the DNA was made. TRBV12-2 is designated a pseudogene. The CDR3 region reads CASRLFAGQGYSPLHF. The DNA sequence is TGTGCAAGTCGCTTGTTTGCGGGACAGGGATATTCACCCCTCCACTTT.